The rows below give T cell receptor beta chains drawn from one sample of a study of blood T cell repertoires in COVID-19. Produced via immunoSEQ multiplex PCR; TCRdb's table is partial and in-frame only. The profile covers a few hundred thousand clones, with 65% to 90% appearing a single time and 3.5% to 5% taken by the ten largest. Sequenced: peripheral blood. All receptors come from a man in his forties or fifties with acute or convalescent COVID-19. Each CDR3 is given with its conserved first and last residue. A D gene is named only where the DNA matches it firmly. Not every row has a clone size; where given, it reads once, few, many or a size class.

D	size	V	J	DNA	CDR3
TRBD1	-	TRBV7-9	TRBJ1-6	TGTGCCAGCAGCCGACAGGGCTCGTTAAATTCACCCCTCCACTTT	CASSRQGSLNSPLHF
-	-	TRBV7-9	TRBJ2-2	TGTGCCAGCCGCATTCGGTCAAGCCCCACCGGGGAGCTGTTTTTT	CASRIRSSPTGELFF
TRBD1	-	TRBV18	TRBJ1-2	TGTGCCAGCTCCGCCAGGGGGGATGCTAACTATGGCTACACCTTC	CASSARGDANYGYTF
-	-	TRBV6-5	TRBJ1-1	TGTGCCAGCCACAGGGTTGGGACTGAAGCTTTCTTT	CASHRVGTEAFF
-	-	TRBV30	TRBJ1-1	TGTGCCTGGAGACCCAGGAGGGGGGGCGGAACTGAAGCTTTCTTT	CAWRPRRGGGTEAFF
-	few	TRBV10-2	TRBJ1-1	TGCGCCAGCAGGAAGGCAGGAGGGACTGAAGCTTTCTTT	CASRKAGGTEAFF
-	-	TRBV4-2	TRBJ1-1	TGTGCCAGCAGCCAAGGGGCTGGGGAGACTGAAGCTTTCTTT	CASSQGAGETEAFF
-	-	TRBV6-6	TRBJ2-7	TGTGCCAGCAGTCTACAGGGTGGCGAGCAGTACTTC	CASSLQGGEQYF
-	-	TRBV27	TRBJ1-2	TGTGCCAGCAGTCCCTATGACAGGCCATCCCTCTATGGCTACACCTTC	CASSPYDRPSLYGYTF
TRBD1	-	TRBV6-1	TRBJ1-1	TGTGCCAGCAGTGACCCTCTGGGACAGGCCGATACTGAAGCTTTCTTT	CASSDPLGQADTEAFF
-	-	TRBV12-3/TRBV12-4	TRBJ2-7	TGTGCCAGCAGCCCAGGACCCTCGGGAGAGCAGTACTTC	CASSPGPSGEQYF
-	-	TRBV7-9	TRBJ2-3	TGTGCCAGCAGCACCAGGGGGGAGGGCACAGATACGCAGTATTTT	CASSTRGEGTDTQYF
-	-	TRBV5-4	TRBJ1-2	TGTGCCAGCAGCCACGACGGGGGGAAGGGGGATGGCTACACCTTC	CASSHDGGKGDGYTF
-	few	TRBV29-1	TRBJ1-2	TGCAGCGTTGACAGTCCCTATGGCTACACCTTC	CSVDSPYGYTF
-	-	TRBV19	TRBJ1-2	TGTGCCAGTAGTACCAACAGGGTAGGCGGCTACACCTTC	CASSTNRVGGYTF
TRBD2	once	TRBV6-5	TRBJ2-3	TGTGCCAGCACGACTAGCGGGGAAACAGATACGCAGTATTTT	CASTTSGETDTQYF
TRBD2	-	TRBV5-1	TRBJ2-1	TGCGCCAGCAGCTTGGTTGGCGGGGGTATGTACAATGAGCAGTTCTTC	CASSLVGGGMYNEQFF
-	-	TRBV28	TRBJ1-5	TGTGCCAGCAGTTTGGGCACAGGGAGCTCGAATCAGCCCCAGCATTTT	CASSLGTGSSNQPQHF
-	-	TRBV19	TRBJ2-7	TGTGCCAGTAGTTCCACGGACGGGACCTACGAGCAGTACTTC	CASSSTDGTYEQYF
-	-	TRBV6-5	TRBJ1-2	TGTGCCAGCAGCGCGAGTAATTCTAGGGGCTACACCTTC	CASSASNSRGYTF
-	once	TRBV7-6	TRBJ1-6	TGTGCCAGCAGCAAAGACCAGGGTAATTCACCCCTCCACTTT	CASSKDQGNSPLHF
-	-	TRBV5-5	TRBJ1-5	TGTGCCAGCAGCCCGCCGGGGGGCGGGCAGCCCCAGCATTTT	CASSPPGGGQPQHF
-	-	TRBV7-9	TRBJ2-4	TGTGCCAGCGGCAGGGGGGGAGGAGGAAACATTCAGTACTTC	CASGRGGGGNIQYF